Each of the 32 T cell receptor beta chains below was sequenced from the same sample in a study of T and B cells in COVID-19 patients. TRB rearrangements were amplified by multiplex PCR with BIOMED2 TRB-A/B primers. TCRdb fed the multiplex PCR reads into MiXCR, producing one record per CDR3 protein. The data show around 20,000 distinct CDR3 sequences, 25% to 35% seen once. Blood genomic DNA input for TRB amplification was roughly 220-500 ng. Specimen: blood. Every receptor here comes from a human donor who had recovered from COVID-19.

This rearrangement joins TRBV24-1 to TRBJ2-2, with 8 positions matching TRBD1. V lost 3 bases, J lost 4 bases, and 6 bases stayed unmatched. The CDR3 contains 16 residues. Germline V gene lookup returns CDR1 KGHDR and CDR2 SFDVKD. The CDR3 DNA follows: TGTGCCACCAGTGATCCAGGGGGCGTCGGCACCGGGGAGCTGTTTTTT. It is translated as CATSDPGGVGTGELFF.

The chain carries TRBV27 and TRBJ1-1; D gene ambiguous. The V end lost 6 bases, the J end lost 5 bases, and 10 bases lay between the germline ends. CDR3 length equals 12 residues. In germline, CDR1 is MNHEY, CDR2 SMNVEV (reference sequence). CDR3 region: CASRSQETEAFF. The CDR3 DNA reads TGTGCCAGCAGGTCCCAGGAAACTGAAGCTTTCTTT.

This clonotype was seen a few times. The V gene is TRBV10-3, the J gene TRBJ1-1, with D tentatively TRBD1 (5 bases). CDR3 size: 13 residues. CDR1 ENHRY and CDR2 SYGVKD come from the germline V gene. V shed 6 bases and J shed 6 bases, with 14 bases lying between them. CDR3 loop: CAIRVQGEAEAFF. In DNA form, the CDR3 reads TGTGCCATCAGAGTCCAGGGAGAGGCTGAAGCTTTCTTT.

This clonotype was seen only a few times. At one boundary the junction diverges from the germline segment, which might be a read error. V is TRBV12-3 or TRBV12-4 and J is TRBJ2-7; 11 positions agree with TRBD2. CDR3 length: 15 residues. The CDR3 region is CASRLAGGRSYEQYF. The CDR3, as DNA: TGTGCCAGCAGATTAGCGGGAGGGCGCTCCTACGAGCAGTACTTC.

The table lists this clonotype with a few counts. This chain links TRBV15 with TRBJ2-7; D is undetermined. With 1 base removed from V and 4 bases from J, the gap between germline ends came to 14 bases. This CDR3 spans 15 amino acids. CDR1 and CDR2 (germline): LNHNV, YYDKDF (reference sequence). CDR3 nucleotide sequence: TGTGCCACCAGCAGAGGGGGTAGCCGGGCATACGAGCAGTACTTC. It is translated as CATSRGGSRAYEQYF.

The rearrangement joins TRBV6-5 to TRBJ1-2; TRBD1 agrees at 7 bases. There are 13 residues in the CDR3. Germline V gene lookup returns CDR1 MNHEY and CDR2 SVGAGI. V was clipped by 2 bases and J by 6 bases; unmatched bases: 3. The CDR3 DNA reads TGTGCCAGCAGTTACCCCCAGGGGGATGGCTACACCTTC. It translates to CASSYPQGDGYTF.

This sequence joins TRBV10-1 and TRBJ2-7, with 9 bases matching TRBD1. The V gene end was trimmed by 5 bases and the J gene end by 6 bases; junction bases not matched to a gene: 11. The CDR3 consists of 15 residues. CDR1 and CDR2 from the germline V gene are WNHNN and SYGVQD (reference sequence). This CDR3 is CASSSLGQGPSEQYF. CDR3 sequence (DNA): TGCGCCAGCAGTAGCCTGGGACAGGGACCATCCGAGCAGTACTTC.

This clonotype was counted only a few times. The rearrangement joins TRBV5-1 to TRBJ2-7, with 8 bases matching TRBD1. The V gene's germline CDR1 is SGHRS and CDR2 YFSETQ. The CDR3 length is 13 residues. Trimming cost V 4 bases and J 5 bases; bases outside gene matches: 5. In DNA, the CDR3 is TGCGCCAGCAGCAGGGGACAGGAGGACGAGCAGTACTTC. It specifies CASSRGQEDEQYF.

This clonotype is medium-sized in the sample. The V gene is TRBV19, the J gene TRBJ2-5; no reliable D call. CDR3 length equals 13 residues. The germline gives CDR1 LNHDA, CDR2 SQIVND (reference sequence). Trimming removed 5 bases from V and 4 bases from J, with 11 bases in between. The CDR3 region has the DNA TGTGCCAGTAGTTCTGTCCCGGGAGAGACCCAGTACTTC. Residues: CASSSVPGETQYF.

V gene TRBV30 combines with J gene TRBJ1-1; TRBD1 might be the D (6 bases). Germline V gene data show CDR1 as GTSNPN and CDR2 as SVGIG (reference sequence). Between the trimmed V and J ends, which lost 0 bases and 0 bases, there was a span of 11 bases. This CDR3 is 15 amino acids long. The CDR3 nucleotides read TGTGCCTGGAGTGTACCATGGGGGCTGAACACTGAAGCTTTCTTT. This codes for CAWSVPWGLNTEAFF.

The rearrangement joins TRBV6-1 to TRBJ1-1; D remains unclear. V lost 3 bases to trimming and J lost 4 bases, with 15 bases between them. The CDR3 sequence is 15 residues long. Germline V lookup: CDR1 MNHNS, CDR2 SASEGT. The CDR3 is CASSDTLGVRTEAFF. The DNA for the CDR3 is TGTGCCAGCAGTGACACCCTCGGCGTTCGCACTGAAGCTTTCTTT.

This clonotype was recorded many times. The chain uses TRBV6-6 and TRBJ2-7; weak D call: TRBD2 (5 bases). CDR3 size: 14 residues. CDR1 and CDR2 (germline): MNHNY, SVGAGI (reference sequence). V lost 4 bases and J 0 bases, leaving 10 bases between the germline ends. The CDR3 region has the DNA TGTGCCAGCAGTTCCGGACTCGTCTCCTACGAGCAGTACTTC. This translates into CASSSGLVSYEQYF.

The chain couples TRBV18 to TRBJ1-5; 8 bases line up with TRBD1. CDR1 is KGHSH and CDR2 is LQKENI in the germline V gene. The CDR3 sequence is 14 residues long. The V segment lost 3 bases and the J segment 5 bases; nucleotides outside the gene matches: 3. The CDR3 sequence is CASSPGTGDQPQHF. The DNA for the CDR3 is TGTGCCAGCTCACCGGGGACAGGCGATCAGCCCCAGCATTTT.

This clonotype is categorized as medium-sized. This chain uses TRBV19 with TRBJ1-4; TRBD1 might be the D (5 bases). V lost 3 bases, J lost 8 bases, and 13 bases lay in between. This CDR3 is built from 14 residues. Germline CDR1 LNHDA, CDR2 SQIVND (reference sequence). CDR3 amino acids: CASSIGKGREKLFF. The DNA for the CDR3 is TGTGCCAGTAGTATCGGCAAGGGACGAGAAAAACTGTTTTTT.

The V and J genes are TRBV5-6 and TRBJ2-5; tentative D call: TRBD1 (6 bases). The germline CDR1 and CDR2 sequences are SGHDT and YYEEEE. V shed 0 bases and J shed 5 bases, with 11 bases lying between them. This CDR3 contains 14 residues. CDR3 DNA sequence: TGTGCCAGCAGCTTGGAGGTGAGGGGGGAGACCCAGTACTTC. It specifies CASSLEVRGETQYF. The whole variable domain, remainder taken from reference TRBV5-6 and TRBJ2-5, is DAGVTQSPTHLIKTRGQQVTLRCSPKSGHDTVSWYQQALGQGPQFIFQYYEEEERQRGNFPDRFSGHQFPNYSSELNVNALLLGDSALYLCASSLEVRGETQYFGPGTRLLVL.

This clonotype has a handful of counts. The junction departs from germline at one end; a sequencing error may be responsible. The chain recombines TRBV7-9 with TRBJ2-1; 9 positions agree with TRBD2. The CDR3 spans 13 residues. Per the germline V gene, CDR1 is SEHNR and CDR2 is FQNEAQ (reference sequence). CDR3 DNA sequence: TGTGCCAGCAGCGTAGCGGGGGACAATGAGCAGTTCTTC. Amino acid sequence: CASSVAGDNEQFF.

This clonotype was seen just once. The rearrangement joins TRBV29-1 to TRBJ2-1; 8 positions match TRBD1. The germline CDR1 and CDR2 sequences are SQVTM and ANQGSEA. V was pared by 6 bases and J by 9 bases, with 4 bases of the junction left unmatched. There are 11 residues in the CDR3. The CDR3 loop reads CSVRTGSEQFF. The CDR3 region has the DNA TGCAGCGTCCGGACAGGGAGTGAGCAGTTCTTC.

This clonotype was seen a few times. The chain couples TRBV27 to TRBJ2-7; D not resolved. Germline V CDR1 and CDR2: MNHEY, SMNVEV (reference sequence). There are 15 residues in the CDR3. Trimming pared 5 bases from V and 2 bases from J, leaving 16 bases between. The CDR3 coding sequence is TGTGCCAGCAGTCCGTCGGTAGCCGCCCCCTACGAGCAGTACTTC. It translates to CASSPSVAAPYEQYF.

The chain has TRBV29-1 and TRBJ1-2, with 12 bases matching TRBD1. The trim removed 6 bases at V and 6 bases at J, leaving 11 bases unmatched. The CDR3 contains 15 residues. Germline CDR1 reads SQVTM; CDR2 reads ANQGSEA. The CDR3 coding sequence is TGCAGCGTGGCCGGGACAGGGGGCGCCATGAATGGCTACACCTTC. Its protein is CSVAGTGGAMNGYTF. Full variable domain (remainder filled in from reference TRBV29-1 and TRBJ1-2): SAVISQKPSRDICQRGTSLTIQCQVDSQVTMMFWYRQQPGQSLTLIATANQGSEATYESGFVIDKFPISRPNLTFSTLTVSNMSPEDSSIYLCSVAGTGGAMNGYTFGSGTRLTVV.

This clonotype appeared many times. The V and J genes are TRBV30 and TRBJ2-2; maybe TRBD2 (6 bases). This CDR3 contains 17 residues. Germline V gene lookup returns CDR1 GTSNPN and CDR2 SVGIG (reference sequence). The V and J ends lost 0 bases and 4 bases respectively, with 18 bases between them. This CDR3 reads CAWSVVLGTELTGELFF. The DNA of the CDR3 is TGTGCCTGGAGTGTAGTTCTGGGGACTGAACTCACCGGGGAGCTGTTTTTT.

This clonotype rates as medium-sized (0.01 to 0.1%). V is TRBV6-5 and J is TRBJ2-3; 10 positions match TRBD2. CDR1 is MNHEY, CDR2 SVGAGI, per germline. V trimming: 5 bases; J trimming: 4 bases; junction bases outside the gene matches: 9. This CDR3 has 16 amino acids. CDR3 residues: CASSQQAGGVPDTQYF. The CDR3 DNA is TGTGCCAGCAGTCAGCAAGCGGGAGGGGTCCCAGATACGCAGTATTTT.

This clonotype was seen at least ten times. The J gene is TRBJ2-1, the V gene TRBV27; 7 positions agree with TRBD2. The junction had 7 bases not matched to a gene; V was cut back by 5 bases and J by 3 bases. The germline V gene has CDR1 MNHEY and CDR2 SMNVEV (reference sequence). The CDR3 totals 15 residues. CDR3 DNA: TGTGCCAGCAGTCCTCTAGGCGGGAGCTACAATGAGCAGTTCTTC. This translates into CASSPLGGSYNEQFF.

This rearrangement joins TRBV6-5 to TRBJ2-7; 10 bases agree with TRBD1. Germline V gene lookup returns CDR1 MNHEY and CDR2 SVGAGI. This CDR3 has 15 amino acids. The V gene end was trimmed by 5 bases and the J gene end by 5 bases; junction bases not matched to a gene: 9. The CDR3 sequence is CASSEAGTGDNEQYF. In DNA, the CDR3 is TGTGCCAGCAGTGAAGCCGGGACAGGGGACAACGAGCAGTACTTC.

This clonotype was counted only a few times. The CDR3: CASSPGSANEKLFF. The CDR3 DNA reads TGTGCCAGCAGCCCGGGGTCAGCTAATGAAAAACTGTTTTTT. This rearrangement joins TRBV5-4 to TRBJ1-4, with no clear D. CDR1 and CDR2 from the germline V gene are SGHNT and YYREEE (reference sequence). V lost 4 bases and J 3 bases, leaving 10 bases between the germline ends. The CDR3 contains 14 residues.

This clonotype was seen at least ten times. The CDR3 DNA reads TGTGCCAGCTCACCAGGACTAGCGGAGTACAATGAGCAGTTCTTC. It translates to CASSPGLAEYNEQFF. The chain is built from TRBV18 and TRBJ2-1; 10 nucleotides line up with TRBD2. J lost 4 bases, V lost 2 bases, and 2 bases had no gene match. CDR1 and CDR2 from the germline V gene are KGHSH and LQKENI. CDR3 length: 15 amino acids.

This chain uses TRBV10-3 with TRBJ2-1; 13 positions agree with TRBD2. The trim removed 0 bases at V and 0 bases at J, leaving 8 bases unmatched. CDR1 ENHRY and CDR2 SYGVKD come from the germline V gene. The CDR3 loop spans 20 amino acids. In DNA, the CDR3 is TGTGCCATCAGTGAGTCGAAACTAGCGGGAGGGCCGAACTCCTACAATGAGCAGTTCTTC. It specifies CAISESKLAGGPNSYNEQFF.

The CDR3 here is CASSESRNTGELFF. The CDR3 nucleotides read TGTGCCAGCAGTGAATCAAGGAACACCGGGGAGCTGTTTTTT. The chain carries TRBV6-1 and TRBJ2-2; the D is unclear. The CDR3 has 14 amino acids. Germline CDR1 reads MNHNS; CDR2 reads SASEGT. V lost 2 bases, J lost 1 base, and 5 bases lay in between.

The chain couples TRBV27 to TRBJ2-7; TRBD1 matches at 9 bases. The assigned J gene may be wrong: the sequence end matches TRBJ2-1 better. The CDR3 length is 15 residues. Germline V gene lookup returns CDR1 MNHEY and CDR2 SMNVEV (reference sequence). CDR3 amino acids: CASSLRDREYNEQFF. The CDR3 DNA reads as TGTGCCAGCAGTTTACGGGACAGGGAGTACAATGAGCAGTTCTTC.

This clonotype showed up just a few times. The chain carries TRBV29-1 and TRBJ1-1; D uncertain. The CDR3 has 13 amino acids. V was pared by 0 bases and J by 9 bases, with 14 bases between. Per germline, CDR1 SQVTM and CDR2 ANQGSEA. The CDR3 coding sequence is TGCAGCGTTGAAGATCTTCCCCGGATTAAAGCTTTCTTT. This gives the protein CSVEDLPRIKAFF. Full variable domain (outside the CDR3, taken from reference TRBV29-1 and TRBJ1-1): SAVISQKPSRDICQRGTSLTIQCQVDSQVTMMFWYRQQPGQSLTLIATANQGSEATYESGFVIDKFPISRPNLTFSTLTVSNMSPEDSSIYLCSVEDLPRIKAFFGQGTRLTVV.

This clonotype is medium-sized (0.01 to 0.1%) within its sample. In DNA, the CDR3 is TGCAGCGTTTGGGGGTATAGCACCGGGGAGCTGTTTTTT. As protein: CSVWGYSTGELFF. The chain employs TRBV29-1 and TRBJ2-2; D possibly matches TRBD1 or TRBD2 (5 bases each). This CDR3 is 13 amino acids long. With 5 bases removed from V and 4 bases from J, the gap between germline ends came to 11 bases. Germline values: CDR1 SQVTM, CDR2 ANQGSEA.

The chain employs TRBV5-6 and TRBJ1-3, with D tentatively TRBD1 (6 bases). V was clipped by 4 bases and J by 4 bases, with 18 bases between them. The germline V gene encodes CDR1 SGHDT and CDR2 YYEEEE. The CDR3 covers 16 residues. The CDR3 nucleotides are TGTGCCAGCAGCCCTCGACAGGTTATTGCCGGAAACACCATATATTTT. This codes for CASSPRQVIAGNTIYF.

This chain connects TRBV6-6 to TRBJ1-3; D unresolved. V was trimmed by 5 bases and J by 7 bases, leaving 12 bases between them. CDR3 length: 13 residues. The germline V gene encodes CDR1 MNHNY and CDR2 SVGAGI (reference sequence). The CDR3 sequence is CASSEPPINTIYF. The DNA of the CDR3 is TGTGCCAGCAGTGAACCGCCGATTAACACCATATATTTT.